This TCR beta chain emerged from a study of cytomegalovirus exposure and HLA in healthy donors. In its sample, this clone was seen a few times. Researchers ran the PCR with 60 Vbeta and 13 Jbeta primers. This table comes from immunoSEQ multiplex PCR, and its TCRdb copy is limited to in-frame clones, with some not included. This table has roughly 190,000 clones, more than 65% appearing once. The CDR3 is made up of 13 amino acids. The germline gives CDR1 MNHEY, CDR2 SMNVEV (reference sequence). V lost 6 bases and J lost 4, with 13 bases in between. The gene calls are TRBV27 and TRBJ2-7, with D possibly being TRBD2 (5 bases). Sequencing was done on a sample of PBMCs. This clonotype was sampled from a man between 50 and 59 years old in good health and CMV-seronegative. CDR3 loop: CASSRDGLYEQYF. DNA of the CDR3: TGTGCCAGCAGCCGCGACGGACTTTACGAGCAGTACTTC.